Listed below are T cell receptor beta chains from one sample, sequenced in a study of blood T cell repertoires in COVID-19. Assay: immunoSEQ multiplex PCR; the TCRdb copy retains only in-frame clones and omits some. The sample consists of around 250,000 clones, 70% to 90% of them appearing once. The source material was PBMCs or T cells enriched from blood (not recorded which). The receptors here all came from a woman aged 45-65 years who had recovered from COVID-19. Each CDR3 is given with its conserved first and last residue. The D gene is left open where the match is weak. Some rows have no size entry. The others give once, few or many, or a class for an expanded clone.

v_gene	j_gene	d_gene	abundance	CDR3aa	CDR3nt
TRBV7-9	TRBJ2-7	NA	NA	CASSPRSPGVEHEQYF	TGTGCCAGCAGCCCACGCTCCCCAGGGGTGGAACACGAGCAGTACTTC
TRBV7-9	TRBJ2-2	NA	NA	CASSYSSSTGELFF	TGTGCCAGCAGCTATTCTAGCAGCACCGGGGAGCTGTTTTTT
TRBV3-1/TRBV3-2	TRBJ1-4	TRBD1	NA	CASSPGTVNEKLFF	TGTGCCAGCAGCCCTGGGACAGTTAATGAAAAACTGTTTTTT
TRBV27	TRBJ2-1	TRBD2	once	CASSLQLAGGPNEQFF	TGTGCCAGCAGTCTTCAACTAGCGGGAGGGCCTAATGAGCAGTTCTTC
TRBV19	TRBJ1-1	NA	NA	CASKKVMGGGNTEAFF	TGTGCCAGTAAAAAAGTAATGGGGGGTGGGAACACTGAAGCTTTCTTT
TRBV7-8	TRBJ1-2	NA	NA	CASSNDRTGGYTF	TGTGCCAGCAGTAATGACAGGACCGGAGGCTACACCTTC
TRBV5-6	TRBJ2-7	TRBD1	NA	CASSPGTGYYEQYF	TGTGCCAGCAGCCCCGGGACAGGCTATTACGAGCAGTACTTC
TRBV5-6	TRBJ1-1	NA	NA	CASSLESGEFRSFF	TGTGCCAGCAGCTTGGAGTCTGGGGAGTTCCGAAGTTTCTTT
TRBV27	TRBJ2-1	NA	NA	CASSFRLSPNNEQFF	TGTGCCAGCAGTTTCAGGTTATCCCCCAACAATGAGCAGTTCTTC
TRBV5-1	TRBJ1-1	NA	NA	CASSLDGWGAEAFF	TGCGCCAGCAGCTTGGATGGGTGGGGGGCTGAAGCTTTCTTT
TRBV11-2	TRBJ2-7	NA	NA	CASSLVFDNSYEQYF	TGTGCCAGCAGCTTAGTTTTCGACAACTCCTACGAGCAGTACTTC
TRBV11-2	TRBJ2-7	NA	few	CASSLGVGVYEQYF	TGTGCCAGCAGCTTAGGGGTGGGAGTTTACGAGCAGTACTTC
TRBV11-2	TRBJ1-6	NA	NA	CASSLQGTPLHF	TGTGCCAGCAGCCTCCAGGGAACACCCCTCCACTTT
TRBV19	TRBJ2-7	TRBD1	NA	CASSGTALYEQYF	TGTGCCAGTTCCGGGACAGCTCTCTACGAGCAGTACTTC
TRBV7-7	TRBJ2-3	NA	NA	CASSLSGTIEDTQYF	TGTGCTAGCAGCTTGAGCGGGACAATTGAAGATACGCAGTATTTT
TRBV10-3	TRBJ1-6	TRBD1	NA	CAISVDRDNSPLHF	TGTGCCATCAGCGTGGACAGGGACAATTCACCCCTCCACTTT
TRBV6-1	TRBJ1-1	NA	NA	CASSEALPGNGGLRPF	TGTGCCAGCAGTGAAGCGCTTCCCGGGAACGGGGGACTTAGACCCTTT
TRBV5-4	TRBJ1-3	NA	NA	CASSLFGTTSSGNTIYF	TGTGCCAGCAGCTTGTTCGGGACAACAAGCTCTGGAAACACCATATATTTT
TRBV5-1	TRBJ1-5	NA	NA	CASSLSTGVGQPQHF	TGCGCCAGCAGCTTGAGTACCGGGGTAGGACAGCCCCAGCATTTT
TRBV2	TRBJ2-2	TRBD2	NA	CASNPGTIGELFF	TGTGCCAGCAACCCTGGGACTATCGGTGAGCTGTTTTTT
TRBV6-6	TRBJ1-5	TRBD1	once	CASSPGTGNNQPQHF	TGTGCCAGCAGTCCGGGGACAGGGAACAATCAGCCCCAGCATTTT
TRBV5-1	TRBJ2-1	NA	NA	CASSLAHEQFF	TGCGCCAGCAGTCTAGCCCATGAGCAGTTCTTC
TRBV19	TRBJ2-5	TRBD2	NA	CASSEAGPKETQYF	TGTGCCAGTAGTGAAGCGGGACCGAAAGAGACCCAGTACTTC
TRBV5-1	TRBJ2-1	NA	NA	CASSLGLASFNEQFF	TGCGCCAGCAGCTTGGGGCTAGCGAGCTTCAATGAGCAGTTCTTC
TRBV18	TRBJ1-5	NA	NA	CASSPPNRAAQPQHF	TGTGCCAGCTCACCACCGAACAGGGCGGCCCAGCCCCAGCATTTT
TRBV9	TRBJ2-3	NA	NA	CASSVGLRDTQYF	TGTGCCAGCAGCGTAGGGTTGAGAGATACGCAGTATTTT
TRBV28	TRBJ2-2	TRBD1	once	CASSQGQGNTGELFF	TGTGCCAGCAGCCAGGGACAGGGGAACACCGGGGAGCTGTTTTTT
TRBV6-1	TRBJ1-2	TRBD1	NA	CASSEDRKSWNGYTF	TGTGCCAGCAGTGAGGACAGGAAGTCTTGGAATGGCTACACCTTC
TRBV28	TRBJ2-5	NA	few	CASLTREMVETQYF	TGTGCCAGCCTGACTAGAGAAATGGTGGAGACCCAGTACTTC
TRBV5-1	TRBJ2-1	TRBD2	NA	CASSLVLAGDNEQFF	TGCGCCAGCAGCTTGGTGCTAGCGGGAGACAATGAGCAGTTCTTC
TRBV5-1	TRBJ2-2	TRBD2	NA	CASNLAGGYSGELFF	TGCGCCAGCAATCTAGCGGGAGGGTATTCCGGGGAGCTGTTTTTT
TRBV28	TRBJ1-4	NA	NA	CASSLYGFGVGGEKLFF	TGTGCCAGCAGTTTATATGGTTTTGGGGTGGGGGGAGAAAAACTGTTTTTT
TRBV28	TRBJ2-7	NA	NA	CASSSSGEGSYEQYF	TGTGCCAGCAGTTCCTCCGGAGAGGGCTCCTACGAGCAGTACTTC
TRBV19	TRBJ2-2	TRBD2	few	CASSKVAGLTGELFF	TGTGCCAGTAGTAAAGTAGCGGGCCTCACCGGGGAGCTGTTTTTT
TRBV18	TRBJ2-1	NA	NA	CASSPGGNEQFF	TGTGCCAGCTCACCAGGAGGCAATGAGCAGTTCTTC
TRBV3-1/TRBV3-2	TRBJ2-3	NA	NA	CASSQDTSTDTQYF	TGTGCCAGCAGCCAAGACACTAGCACAGATACGCAGTATTTT
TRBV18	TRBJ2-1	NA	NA	CASSPDSLPEQFF	TGTGCCAGCTCACCAGACTCTCTTCCCGAGCAGTTCTTC
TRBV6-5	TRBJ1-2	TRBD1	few	CASRIRQGNGYTF	TGTGCCAGCAGGATAAGACAGGGGAATGGCTACACCTTC
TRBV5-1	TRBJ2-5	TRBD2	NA	CASSFAGGEETQYF	TGCGCCAGCAGCTTTGCGGGAGGGGAAGAGACCCAGTACTTC
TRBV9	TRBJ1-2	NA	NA	CASSDGLDYGYTF	TGTGCCAGCAGCGACGGACTGGACTATGGCTACACCTTC
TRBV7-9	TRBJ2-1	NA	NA	CASSLGTNEQFF	TGTGCCAGCAGCTTAGGTACAAATGAGCAGTTCTTC